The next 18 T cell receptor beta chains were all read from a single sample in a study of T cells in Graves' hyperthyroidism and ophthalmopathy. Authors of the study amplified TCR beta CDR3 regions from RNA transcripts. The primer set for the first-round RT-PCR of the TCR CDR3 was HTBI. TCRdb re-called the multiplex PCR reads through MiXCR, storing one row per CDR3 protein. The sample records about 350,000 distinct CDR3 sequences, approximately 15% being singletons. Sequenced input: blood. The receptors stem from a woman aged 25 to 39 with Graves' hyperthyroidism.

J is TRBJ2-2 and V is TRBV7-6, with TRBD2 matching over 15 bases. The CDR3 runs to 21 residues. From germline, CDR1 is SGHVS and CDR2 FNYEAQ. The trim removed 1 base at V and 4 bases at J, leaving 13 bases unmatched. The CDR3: CASSLEAPRGLAGGITGELFF. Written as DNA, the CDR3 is TGTGCCAGCAGCTTAGAGGCCCCAAGGGGACTAGCGGGAGGAATCACCGGGGAGCTGTTTTTT.

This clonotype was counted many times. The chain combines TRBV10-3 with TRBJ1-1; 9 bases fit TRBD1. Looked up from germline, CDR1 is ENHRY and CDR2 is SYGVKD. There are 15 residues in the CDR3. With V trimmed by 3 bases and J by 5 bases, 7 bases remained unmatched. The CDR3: CAISDLGQGGTEAFF. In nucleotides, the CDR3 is TGTGCCATCAGTGATCTGGGACAGGGTGGGACTGAAGCTTTCTTT.

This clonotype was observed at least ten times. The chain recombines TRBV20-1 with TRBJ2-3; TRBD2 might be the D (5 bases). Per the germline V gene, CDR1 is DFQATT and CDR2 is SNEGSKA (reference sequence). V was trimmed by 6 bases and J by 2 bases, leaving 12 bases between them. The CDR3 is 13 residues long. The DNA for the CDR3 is TGCAGTGCGGCGGCTAGCCTCACAGATACGCAGTATTTT. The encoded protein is CSAAASLTDTQYF.

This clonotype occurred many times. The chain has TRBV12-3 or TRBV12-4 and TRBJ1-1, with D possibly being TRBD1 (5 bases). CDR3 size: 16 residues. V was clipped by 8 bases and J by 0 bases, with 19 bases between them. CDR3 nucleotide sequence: TGTGCCAGCCACCCCGCCCAGGGAAAAATGAACACTGAAGCTTTCTTT. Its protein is CASHPAQGKMNTEAFF.

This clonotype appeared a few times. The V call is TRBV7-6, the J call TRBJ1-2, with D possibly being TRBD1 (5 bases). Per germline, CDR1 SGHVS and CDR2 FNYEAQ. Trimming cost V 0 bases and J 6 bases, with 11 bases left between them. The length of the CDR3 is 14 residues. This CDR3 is CASSLAEGLNGYTF. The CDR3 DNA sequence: TGTGCCAGCAGCTTAGCCGAGGGGTTAAATGGCTACACCTTC. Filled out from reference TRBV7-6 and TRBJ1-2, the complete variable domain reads GAGVSQSPRYKVTKRGQDVALRCDPISGHVSLYWYRQALGQGPEFLTYFNYEAQQDKSGLPNDRFSAERPEGSISTLTIQRTEQRDSAMYRCASSLAEGLNGYTFGSGTRLTVV.

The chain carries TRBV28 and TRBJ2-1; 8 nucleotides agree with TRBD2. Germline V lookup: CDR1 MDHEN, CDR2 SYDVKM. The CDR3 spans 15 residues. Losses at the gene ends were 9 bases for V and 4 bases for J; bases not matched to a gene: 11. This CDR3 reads CASSPPAGVYNEQFF. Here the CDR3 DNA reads TGTGCCAGTTCACCACCAGCGGGAGTATACAATGAGCAGTTCTTC.

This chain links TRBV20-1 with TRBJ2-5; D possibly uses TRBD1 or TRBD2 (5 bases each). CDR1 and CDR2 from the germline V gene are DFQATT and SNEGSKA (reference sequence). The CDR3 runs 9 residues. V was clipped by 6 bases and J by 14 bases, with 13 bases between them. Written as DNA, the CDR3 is TGCAGTGCCGCTAGGGACGGCTACTTC. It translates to CSAARDGYF.

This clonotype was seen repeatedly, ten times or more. The CDR3 nucleotides read TGTGCCAGCATTGGACTTCTTCCTCGCACAGATACGCAGTATTTT. Translated: CASIGLLPRTDTQYF. V gene TRBV2 combines with J gene TRBJ2-3; perhaps TRBD2 as D (5 bases). The germline V gene has CDR1 SNHLY and CDR2 FYNNEI. This CDR3 spans 15 amino acids. V lost 7 bases, J lost 1 base, and 15 bases lay in between.

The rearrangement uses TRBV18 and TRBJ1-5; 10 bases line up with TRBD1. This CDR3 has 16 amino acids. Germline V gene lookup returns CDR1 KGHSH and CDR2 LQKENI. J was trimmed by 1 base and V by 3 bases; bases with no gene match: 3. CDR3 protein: CASSPGTGESNQPQHF. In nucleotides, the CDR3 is TGTGCCAGCTCACCCGGGACAGGGGAGAGCAATCAGCCCCAGCATTTT.

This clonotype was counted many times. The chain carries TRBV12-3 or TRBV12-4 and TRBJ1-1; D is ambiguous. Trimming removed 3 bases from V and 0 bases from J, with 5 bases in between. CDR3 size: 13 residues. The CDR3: CASSFKMNTEAFF. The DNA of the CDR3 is TGTGCCAGCAGTTTTAAAATGAACACTGAAGCTTTCTTT.

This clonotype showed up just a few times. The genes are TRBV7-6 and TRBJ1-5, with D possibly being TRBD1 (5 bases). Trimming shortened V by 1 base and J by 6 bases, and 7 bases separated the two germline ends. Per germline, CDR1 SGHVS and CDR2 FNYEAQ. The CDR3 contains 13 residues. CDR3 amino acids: CASSLGGIQPQHF. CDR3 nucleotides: TGTGCCAGCAGCTTAGGGGGGATTCAGCCCCAGCATTTT. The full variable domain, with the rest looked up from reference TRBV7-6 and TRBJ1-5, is GAGVSQSPRYKVTKRGQDVALRCDPISGHVSLYWYRQALGQGPEFLTYFNYEAQQDKSGLPNDRFSAERPEGSISTLTIQRTEQRDSAMYRCASSLGGIQPQHFGDGTRLSIL.

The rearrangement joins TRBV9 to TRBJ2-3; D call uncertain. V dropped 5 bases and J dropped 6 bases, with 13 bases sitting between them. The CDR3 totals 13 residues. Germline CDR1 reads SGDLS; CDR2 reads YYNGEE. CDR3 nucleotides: TGTGCCAGCAGACTCCGTGAGTCGGATACGCAGTATTTT. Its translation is CASRLRESDTQYF.

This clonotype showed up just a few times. The CDR3 DNA follows: TGTGCCAGCAGCCCAAGTGGGTCGTCTTCCGGGTACTTC. It codes for CASSPSGSSSGYF. The chain couples TRBV11-2 to TRBJ2-5; D not resolved. The CDR3 consists of 13 residues. Trimming pared 5 bases from V and 13 bases from J, leaving 20 bases between. Germline CDR1 SGHAT, CDR2 FQNNGV.

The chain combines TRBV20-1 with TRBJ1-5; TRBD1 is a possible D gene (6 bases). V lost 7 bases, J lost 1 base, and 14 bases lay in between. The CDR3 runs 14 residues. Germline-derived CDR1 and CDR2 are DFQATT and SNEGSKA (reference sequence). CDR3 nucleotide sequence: TGCAGTGGCCAACAGGGCCAAAGCAATCAGCCCCAGCATTTT. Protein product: CSGQQGQSNQPQHF.

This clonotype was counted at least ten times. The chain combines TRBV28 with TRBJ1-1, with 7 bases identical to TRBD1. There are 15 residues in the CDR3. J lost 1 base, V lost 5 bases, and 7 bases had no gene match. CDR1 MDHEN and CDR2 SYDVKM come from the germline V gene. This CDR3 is CASSDRTGRNTEAFF. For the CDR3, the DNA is TGTGCCAGCAGTGACCGGACAGGCCGGAACACTGAAGCTTTCTTT.

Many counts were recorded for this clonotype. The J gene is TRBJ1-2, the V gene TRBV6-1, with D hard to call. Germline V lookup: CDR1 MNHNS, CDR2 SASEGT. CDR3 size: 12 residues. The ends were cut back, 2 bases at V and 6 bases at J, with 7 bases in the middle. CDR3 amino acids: CASSETLDGYTF. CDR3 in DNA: TGTGCCAGCAGTGAAACCTTGGATGGCTACACCTTC.

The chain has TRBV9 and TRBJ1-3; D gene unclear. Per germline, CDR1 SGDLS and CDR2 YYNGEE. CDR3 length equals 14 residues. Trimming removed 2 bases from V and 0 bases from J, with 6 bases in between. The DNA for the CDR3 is TGTGCCAGCAGCGTTACGGCCTCTGGAAACACCATATATTTT. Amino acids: CASSVTASGNTIYF. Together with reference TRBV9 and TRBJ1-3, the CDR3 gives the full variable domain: DSGVTQTPKHLITATGQRVTLRCSPRSGDLSVYWYQQSLDQGLQFLIQYYNGEERAKGNILERFSAQQFPDLHSELNLSSLELGDSALYFCASSVTASGNTIYFGEGSWLTVV.

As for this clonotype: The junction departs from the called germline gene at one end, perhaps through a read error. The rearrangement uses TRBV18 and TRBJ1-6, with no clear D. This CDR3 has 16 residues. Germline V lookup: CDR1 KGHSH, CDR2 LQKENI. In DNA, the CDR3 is TGTGCTAGCTCACCGCGAGTTAGGGCTTCGAATTCACCCCTCCACTTT. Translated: CASSPRVRASNSPLHF.